This passage covers 3 T cell receptor beta chains from one sample sequenced in a study of blood T cell repertoires in COVID-19 (dated by TCRdb to about 2020). Library creation used the immunoSEQ multiplex PCR assay. TCRdb took over this immuneACCESS table, retaining in-frame rearrangements with V and J assigned. Such tables are incomplete; in checked studies, under half of the missing clones stem from an unresolved V gene, and the remainder is unexplained. Present in this sample are around 150,000 clones, 65% to 90% of which were seen just once. The top ten clonotypes cover 3% to 4% of the sample. The sequenced sample was peripheral blood. These receptors all stem from a man between 65 and 85 years old with acute or convalescent COVID-19.

The V gene is TRBV28, the J gene TRBJ2-7, with TRBD1 matching 8 bases. V was pared by 7 bases and J by 4 bases, with 9 bases of the junction left unmatched. CDR1 MDHEN and CDR2 SYDVKM come from the germline V gene. The CDR3 has 14 amino acids. The CDR3 sequence is CASKKTGERYEQYF. Here the CDR3 DNA reads TGTGCCAGCAAGAAGACAGGGGAAAGGTACGAGCAGTACTTC. The variable domain in full, completed from reference TRBV28 and TRBJ2-7, reads DVKVTQSSRYLVKRTGEKVFLECVQDMDHENMFWYRQDPGLGLRLIYFSYDVKMKEKGDIPEGYSVSREKKERFSLILESASTNQTSMYLCASKKTGERYEQYFGPGTRLTVT.

Here the CDR3 reads CASSQSGRMVGLASSTDTQYF. DNA for the CDR3: TGCGCCAGCAGTCAATCGGGGAGGATGGTGGGACTAGCGTCTAGCACAGATACGCAGTATTTT. The genes are TRBV23-1 and TRBJ2-3; 10 bases match TRBD2. TRBV23-1 is flagged as an ORF with uncertain function. V dropped 0 bases and J dropped 0; count of bases not matched to a gene: 15. The CDR3 sequence is 21 residues long.

The chain combines TRBV5-1 with TRBJ2-7, with 8 bases matching TRBD1. CDR1 is SGHRS and CDR2 is YFSETQ in the germline V gene. The CDR3 runs to 16 residues. Trimming took 3 bases from V and 3 from J; bases not matched to a gene: 11. CDR3 region: CASSWTGMGPGYEQYF. CDR3 DNA: TGCGCCAGCAGCTGGACAGGGATGGGGCCTGGCTACGAGCAGTACTTC.